This T cell receptor beta chain was captured in a study of blood T cells in healthy people across ages. Study background: Capturing about one barcoded beta molecule per two T cells was achieved by template switching.

About this clonotype itself: Its antigen remains unknown.

For the second PCR, which ran for about 6 to 12 cycles, a sample-barcoded 5' primer and a J-beta primer mix were used. Every cDNA molecule bore a tag from a template-switch adaptor containing 12 random nucleotides. TCRdb recomputed calls from the 5' RACE reads with MiXCR, one row per CDR3 protein. Altogether about a million distinct CDR3 sequences are present, about 53% being singletons, with the ten largest covering 20% to 25%. Whole-study results and caveats: Among long-lived donors, naive CD4+ cells were more numerous and diversity higher than in aged donors.

Trimming left V 1 base short and J 2 bases short, with 8 bases between. The CDR3 consists of 13 residues. Germline values: CDR1 SQVTM, CDR2 ANQGSEA. This clonotype originated in a woman aged 55-69 years in good health. This chain connects TRBV29-1 to TRBJ2-5; the D is unclear. Sequenced material: blood. This chain's CDR3 is CSVEVLVQETQYF. For the CDR3, the DNA is TGCAGCGTTGAAGTGCTAGTTCAAGAGACCCAGTACTTC.